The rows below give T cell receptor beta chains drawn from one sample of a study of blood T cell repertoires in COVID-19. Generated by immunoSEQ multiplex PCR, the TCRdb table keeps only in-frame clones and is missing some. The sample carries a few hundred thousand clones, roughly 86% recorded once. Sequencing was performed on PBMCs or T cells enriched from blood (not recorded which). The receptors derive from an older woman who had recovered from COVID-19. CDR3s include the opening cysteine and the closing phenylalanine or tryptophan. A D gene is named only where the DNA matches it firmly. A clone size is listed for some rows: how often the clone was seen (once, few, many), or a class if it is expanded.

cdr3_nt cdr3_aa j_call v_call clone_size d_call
TGCGCCAGCAGCTTGGATGGGAGGACAACTAATGAAAAACTGTTTTTT CASSLDGRTTNEKLFF TRBJ1-4 TRBV5-1 NA NA
TGTGCCAGCAGCCAATACAGGGGATCGAAGGCCTATGGCTACACCTTC CASSQYRGSKAYGYTF TRBJ1-2 TRBV3-1/TRBV3-2 once TRBD1
TGTGCCAGCAGTGGGGTAGGGAGACAGCCCCAGCATTTT CASSGVGRQPQHF TRBJ1-5 TRBV2 NA NA
TGCGCCAGCAGCGCCAGCATGCTCCCGGGAGCTTTCTTT CASSASMLPGAFF TRBJ1-1 TRBV5-1 NA NA
TGTGCCAGCAGCCTGTCGGGGGAGTATAATTCACCCCTCCACTTT CASSLSGEYNSPLHF TRBJ1-6 TRBV3-1/TRBV3-2 few NA
TGTGCCAGCAGGACGGGACAGGGGGTAAAAGAGCAGTACTTC CASRTGQGVKEQYF TRBJ2-7 TRBV6-5 NA TRBD1
TGTGCCAGCTCACCGATGGGAGGGGAGACCCAGTACTTC CASSPMGGETQYF TRBJ2-5 TRBV18 once TRBD2
TGCGCCAGCAGATTGAGCGGGGGTAGCTCTGGGGCCAACGTCCTGACTTTC CASRLSGGSSGANVLTF TRBJ2-6 TRBV4-1 NA TRBD2
TGTGCCAGCAGCTTCGACAGGACCGAAAAACTGTTTTTT CASSFDRTEKLFF TRBJ1-4 TRBV13 NA NA
TGTGCCAGCAGCCAAGCCGTGGAGCAGCCCCAGCATTTT CASSQAVEQPQHF TRBJ1-5 TRBV3-1/TRBV3-2 NA NA